Listed here is a single T cell receptor (beta chain). This clonotype was counted only a few times. Which antigen it targets is not known. Base qualities are not provided; no much larger clone lies one nucleotide away. The data derive from a study of T cell repertoires in cytomegalovirus infection (dated by TCRdb to the late 2010s). Study-wide context: Alongside well-studied HLA-B-restricted epitopes, the peptide stimulations were aimed at recently identified HLA-C-restricted CMV epitopes, whose presentation resists viral immunomodulation. Donor HLA type was relevant to the analysis, because carriage of CMV infection together with the matching HLA type was indicated by public TCR beta signatures.

These reads were obtained on an Illumina HiSeq 1500. TCRdb itself trimmed the public reads at Q25 with fastp, ran MiXCR and retained productive beta chains. Merged by CDR3 protein, the rows form single entries marked with the most common genes and DNA. The table for this sample lists 650,000 to 900,000 distinct CDR3 sequences; about 27% of them were counted only once. 13% of the sample is in the top ten clones. Taken with the paper, the label for treatment or condition translates to: in vitro stimulation with specific CMV peptide epitopes to enrich CMV-specific T cells. Overall results and qualifications from the work: Carriers of CMV infection plus the relevant HLA type were discriminated by the cumulative frequency of public TCR beta family members in the study cohort and in an independent roughly 370-donor cohort. In the ex vivo response, HLA-C-restricted CMV-specific TCR beta clonotypes were dominant, and in two of eight donors the single most frequent clonotype came from this HLA-C-restricted group.

Sequencing was performed on cultured CD8+ T cells from PBMCs, taken from culture after CMV antigen stimulation. This receptor was obtained from a human donor in good health (CMV status not recorded). Some clones in this sample may be carry-over from other donors' samples.

In nucleotide form, the sequence is TGTGCCAGCAGCTTAGCGGTTTTGGGCAGATTCACAGATACGCAGTATTTT. It is translated as CASSLAVLGRFTDTQYF. The chain couples TRBV7-9 to TRBJ2-3, with the D gene not clear enough to name. Based on the germline V gene (reference sequence), the CDR1 and CDR2 sequences are SEHNR and FQNEAQ. The junction shows trimming of 0 bases on V and 2 bases on J, plus 15 bases between the germline ends. The CDR3 runs 17 amino acids, cysteine and phenylalanine included. Only the CDR3 part of the read is kept: 51 bases, read in frame from the first base. Outside the CDR3, residues come from the reference TRBV7-9 and TRBJ2-3 proteins, so the full variable domain is: DTGVSQNPRHKITKRGQNVTFRCDPISEHNRLYWYRQTLGQGPEFLTYFQNEAQLEKSRLLSDRFSAERPKGSFSTLEIQRTEQGDSAMYLCASSLAVLGRFTDTQYFGPGTRLTVL.